Here is one T cell receptor beta chain with its context. This record comes from a study of cytomegalovirus exposure and HLA in healthy donors. The V gene end was trimmed by 5 bases and the J gene end by 6 bases; junction bases not matched to a gene: 14. Germline CDR1 is SGHAT and CDR2 is FQDESV (reference sequence). This CDR3 region has 18 residues. The PCR employed 60 Vbeta primers together with 13 Jbeta primers. TCRdb's table, derived via immunoSEQ multiplex PCR, lists solely in-frame clones and lacks some. The listing contains roughly 140,000 clones. The TCR sequence derives from a man in his forties or fifties in good health and CMV-seronegative. Material for sequencing was PBMCs. The chain combines TRBV11-1 with TRBJ2-2; 11 bases fit TRBD1. The CDR3 bases are TGTGCCAGCAGCCCACCCTGGACAGGGGGCGCCGGAGCCGGGGAGCTGTTTTTT. This encodes CASSPPWTGGAGAGELFF.